The 10 T cell receptor beta chains presented below share a single source sample, sequenced in a study of CD8+CD57+ T cells in acquired aplastic anemia. Profiling that covered TCR beta VDJ and CDR3 relied on genomic DNA as its template. From the reads, TCRdb called clonotypes with MiXCR, one entry per CDR3 protein. The profile covers about 98,000 distinct CDR3 sequences, with about 67% appearing a single time and roughly 60% taken by the ten largest. Sequenced patients had shown CD8+CD57+ cell expansion by flow cytometry. The sample was sorted CD4+, CD8+, or CD8+CD57+ T cells (not recorded which) from PBMCs. The receptors originated from a human donor with aplastic anemia.

This clonotype was counted ten times or more. The genes are TRBV12-3 or TRBV12-4 and TRBJ2-7; D unresolved. V was trimmed by 3 bases and J by 7 bases, leaving 13 bases between them. This CDR3 comprises 13 residues. The CDR3 region has the DNA TGTGCCAGCAGTTTCCGGCAGGCGGAGGAGCAGTACTTC. Translating it yields CASSFRQAEEQYF.

This clonotype showed up just a few times. The chain is built from TRBV20-1 and TRBJ2-5; D is undetermined. From germline, CDR1 is DFQATT and CDR2 SNEGSKA (reference sequence). Trimming took 0 bases from V and 1 from J, leaving 12 bases between them. CDR3 length: 15 amino acids. The CDR3 nucleotides read TGCAGTGCTAGAGATCCTCTTCGGGTCCAAGAGACCCAGTACTTC. It yields the protein CSARDPLRVQETQYF.

The rearrangement links TRBV5-1 to TRBJ1-1, with D tentatively TRBD1 (5 bases). V was cut by 7 bases and J by 1 base, with 14 bases left in between. The CDR3 runs 14 residues. The germline V gene encodes CDR1 SGHRS and CDR2 YFSETQ. CDR3 loop: CASEMGGTNTEAFF. The CDR3 DNA reads TGCGCCAGCGAGATGGGGGGAACGAACACTGAAGCTTTCTTT.

Only one count was recorded for this clonotype. The chain joins TRBV7-2 to TRBJ1-2; D not resolved. This CDR3 region has 13 residues. From germline, CDR1 is SGHTA and CDR2 FQGNSA. Trimming shortened V by 6 bases and J by 2 bases, and 10 bases separated the two germline ends. The CDR3 region is CASSATKNYGYTF. In nucleotides, the CDR3 is TGTGCCAGCAGTGCCACTAAAAACTATGGCTACACCTTC.

This clonotype appeared a single time. V gene TRBV6-4 combines with J gene TRBJ2-6; D not resolved. The CDR3 runs to 14 residues. The germline CDR1 and CDR2 sequences are MRHNA and SNTAGT. The germline V and J ends were trimmed by 2 bases and 0 bases, with 2 bases remaining between them. In DNA form, the CDR3 reads TGTGCCAGCAGTGACAACTCTGGGGCCAACGTCCTGACTTTC. It yields the protein CASSDNSGANVLTF.

The rearrangement uses TRBV7-2 and TRBJ2-7; D is unresolved. The germline V gene has CDR1 SGHTA and CDR2 FQGNSA. This CDR3 contains 13 residues. V dropped 5 bases and J dropped 0 bases, with 8 bases sitting between them. The CDR3 loop is CASSPGYSYEQYF. Written as DNA, the CDR3 is TGTGCCAGCAGCCCCGGTTACTCCTACGAGCAGTACTTC.

V usage is TRBV7-6 and J usage is TRBJ2-5; weak D call: TRBD1 (5 bases). Germline-derived CDR1 and CDR2 are SGHVS and FNYEAQ. V gave up 0 bases and J gave up 0 bases, with 14 bases separating them. This CDR3 comprises 17 residues. CDR3 sequence (DNA): TGTGCCAGCAGCTTAGCGGAATTGGCAGGGTACCAAGAGACCCAGTACTTC. It codes for CASSLAELAGYQETQYF.

This chain connects TRBV20-1 to TRBJ1-2; D is perhaps TRBD1 (6 bases). CDR3 length: 12 amino acids. The V end lost 4 bases, the J end lost 6 bases, and 12 bases lay between the germline ends. Germline CDR1 reads DFQATT; CDR2 reads SNEGSKA (reference sequence). In nucleotides, the CDR3 is TGCAGTGCTACCAGGGGCGGAGATGGCTACACCTTC. This sequence encodes CSATRGGDGYTF.

J is TRBJ1-5 and V is TRBV9; D is possibly TRBD1 (5 bases). The CDR3 contains 16 residues. V was clipped by 3 bases and J by 3 bases, with 16 bases between them. Germline V gives CDR1 SGDLS, CDR2 YYNGEE. CDR3 loop: CASSAGPGNYNQPQHF. The CDR3 DNA follows: TGTGCCAGCAGCGCCGGGCCAGGGAATTACAATCAGCCCCAGCATTTT. The complete variable domain, with remaining parts taken from reference TRBV9 and TRBJ1-5, reads DSGVTQTPKHLITATGQRVTLRCSPRSGDLSVYWYQQSLDQGLQFLIQYYNGEERAKGNILERFSAQQFPDLHSELNLSSLELGDSALYFCASSAGPGNYNQPQHFGDGTRLSIL.

The CDR3 sequence is CASSLTAGNSPLHF. The DNA for the CDR3 is TGTGCCAGCAGCTTAACGGCAGGGAATTCACCCCTCCACTTT. The chain carries TRBV7-3 and TRBJ1-6; tentative D call: TRBD1 (5 bases). Trimming cost V 0 bases and J 7 bases, with 7 bases left between them. Germline CDR1 and CDR2: SGHTA and FQGTGA. The CDR3 spans 14 residues.